This is a list of T cell receptor beta chains from one sample in a study of cytomegalovirus exposure and HLA in healthy donors. Only in-frame clones appear in the TCRdb table, and some are missing; sequencing was by immunoSEQ multiplex PCR. Here the sample spans tens of thousands of clones, around 64% being singletons. Sequenced input: PBMCs. All receptors derive from a woman aged 45-60 years in good health and CMV-seronegative. Both conserved end residues are trimmed from each CDR3.

j_gene: TRBJ2-7
v_gene: TRBV29-1
CDR3aa: SVETSGGSSYEQY

j_gene: TRBJ2-3
v_gene: TRBV5-4
CDR3aa: ASSLAQGIGTRPY

j_gene: TRBJ2-3
v_gene: TRBV7-9
CDR3aa: ASSSELVGTDTQY

j_gene: TRBJ2-2
v_gene: TRBV9
CDR3aa: ASSVSRGGELF

j_gene: TRBJ2-2
v_gene: TRBV2
CDR3aa: ASRETGVYAGELF

j_gene: TRBJ2-3
v_gene: TRBV7-9
CDR3aa: ASSFWASGDPSDTQY

j_gene: TRBJ2-3
v_gene: TRBV6-5
CDR3aa: ASSYRGHTDTQY

j_gene: TRBJ1-5
v_gene: TRBV18
CDR3aa: ASSPDSSRQPQH

j_gene: TRBJ1-1
v_gene: TRBV29-1
CDR3aa: SAGTSNGGTEAF

j_gene: TRBJ2-1
v_gene: TRBV7-2
CDR3aa: ASSLDRGSYNEQF

j_gene: TRBJ1-5
v_gene: TRBV28
CDR3aa: ASSLSQGADDQPQH

j_gene: TRBJ2-4
v_gene: TRBV4-2
CDR3aa: ASSQPGTGGGAKNIQY

j_gene: TRBJ1-1
v_gene: TRBV28
CDR3aa: ASETAEGEAF

j_gene: TRBJ2-3
v_gene: TRBV30
CDR3aa: APGTGTSGSTDTQY

j_gene: TRBJ2-7
v_gene: TRBV6-5
CDR3aa: ASTHRDEQY

j_gene: TRBJ2-7
v_gene: TRBV6-5
CDR3aa: ASNPSGSIHEQY

j_gene: TRBJ1-2
v_gene: TRBV4-3
CDR3aa: ASSQPFGEGYT

j_gene: TRBJ2-6
v_gene: TRBV7-2
CDR3aa: ASSSRGLAGANVLT

j_gene: TRBJ1-2
v_gene: TRBV6-5
CDR3aa: ASQDRGGSYGYT

j_gene: TRBJ1-2
v_gene: TRBV5-1
CDR3aa: ASSQRTANYGYT

j_gene: TRBJ2-7
v_gene: TRBV6-1
CDR3aa: ASSASRTPAYEQY

j_gene: TRBJ2-7
v_gene: TRBV5-1
CDR3aa: ASSLGIGQAYEQY

j_gene: TRBJ2-7
v_gene: TRBV7-9
CDR3aa: SSRSGGNPYEQY

j_gene: TRBJ1-2
v_gene: TRBV7-9
CDR3aa: ASSLREYGYT

j_gene: TRBJ2-1
v_gene: TRBV5-1
CDR3aa: ASSLGLAGLTYNEQF

j_gene: TRBJ2-5
v_gene: TRBV5-6
CDR3aa: ASSLGQGLQETQY

j_gene: TRBJ2-7
v_gene: TRBV7-2
CDR3aa: ASSPASGGIYEQY

j_gene: TRBJ2-7
v_gene: TRBV7-8
CDR3aa: ASSKQYEQY

j_gene: TRBJ2-2
v_gene: TRBV27
CDR3aa: ASSLALYSTGELF

j_gene: TRBJ1-2
v_gene: TRBV27
CDR3aa: ASTVVGGQDGYT

j_gene: TRBJ2-4
v_gene: TRBV19
CDR3aa: ASSMGTSGGGAKNIQY

j_gene: TRBJ2-3
v_gene: TRBV6-6
CDR3aa: ASSPGGGRGTDTQY

j_gene: TRBJ1-2
v_gene: TRBV27
CDR3aa: ASSFGTGMGYT

j_gene: TRBJ2-3
v_gene: TRBV6-6
CDR3aa: ASSYKASGLDTQY

j_gene: TRBJ2-7
v_gene: TRBV18
CDR3aa: ASSPELGISYEQY

j_gene: TRBJ2-5
v_gene: TRBV7-3
CDR3aa: ASSPGLRTGETQY

j_gene: TRBJ2-7
v_gene: TRBV28
CDR3aa: ASSVLYEQY

j_gene: TRBJ2-7
v_gene: TRBV6-6
CDR3aa: ASRLAATSYEQY

j_gene: TRBJ2-1
v_gene: TRBV6-6
CDR3aa: ASIYQQGSREQF

j_gene: TRBJ2-7
v_gene: TRBV5-4
CDR3aa: ASSLETGGAEHEQY

j_gene: TRBJ1-5
v_gene: TRBV10-3
CDR3aa: AISERQGNQPQH

j_gene: TRBJ2-3
v_gene: TRBV5-6
CDR3aa: ASSAWWEGPTDTQY

j_gene: TRBJ2-5
v_gene: TRBV21-1
CDR3aa: ASSKADAGERTGGMETQY

j_gene: TRBJ2-7
v_gene: TRBV10-3
CDR3aa: AISGAGLAVTYEQY

j_gene: TRBJ1-2
v_gene: TRBV4-3
CDR3aa: ASSQDKTGGESYYGYT

j_gene: TRBJ1-1
v_gene: TRBV18
CDR3aa: ASSLTTQSEAEAF

j_gene: TRBJ2-7
v_gene: TRBV29-1
CDR3aa: SVETSGGEQY

j_gene: TRBJ2-1
v_gene: TRBV5-1
CDR3aa: ASSDLSDEQF

j_gene: TRBJ1-3
v_gene: TRBV7-2
CDR3aa: ASSRSTGYSGNTIY

j_gene: TRBJ2-5
v_gene: TRBV7-3
CDR3aa: ASSRGQQETQY

j_gene: TRBJ2-7
v_gene: TRBV28
CDR3aa: ASSSYAEQY

j_gene: TRBJ2-5
v_gene: TRBV7-9
CDR3aa: ASSLELAGVETQY

j_gene: TRBJ2-3
v_gene: TRBV5-4
CDR3aa: ASSRLAGATDTQY

j_gene: TRBJ2-5
v_gene: TRBV5-5
CDR3aa: ASSPHPFRQGETQY

j_gene: TRBJ1-3
v_gene: TRBV6-5
CDR3aa: ASSYSLGAGNTIY

j_gene: TRBJ2-7
v_gene: TRBV27
CDR3aa: ASSLQGSEGYEQY

j_gene: TRBJ2-1
v_gene: TRBV2
CDR3aa: ASSGQGEGNEQF

j_gene: TRBJ2-1
v_gene: TRBV10-3
CDR3aa: ATGGLATLSEQF